What follows is one T cell receptor beta chain and its context. No antigen is known for it. A second PCR of about 7 to 12 cycles used a sample-barcoded 5' primer and a J-beta primer mix. TCRdb called the 5' RACE reads again in MiXCR, with one record for every CDR3 protein. The sample records some 900,000 distinct CDR3 sequences, around 28% being singletons. This specimen comes from a study of blood T cells in healthy people across ages. Study summary: T cells yielded about one barcoded beta molecule per two cells through template switching.

CDR3 length: 16 residues. Germline CDR1 reads LNHDA; CDR2 reads SQIVND (reference sequence). Overall study findings and caveats: The study found more naive CD4+ cells and higher diversity in long-lived than aged donors. Roughly linear declines in TCR beta diversity per million T cells occurred with age.

The source material was blood. V is TRBV19 and J is TRBJ2-1; D uncertain. The end of the DNA aligns better with TRBJ2-7, so the J call may be wrong. This sequence originates from an elderly woman in good health. This CDR3 is CASSPTPQGSYNEQYF. CDR3 DNA sequence: TGTGCCAGTAGTCCTACACCCCAAGGCTCCTACAATGAGCAGTACTTC.